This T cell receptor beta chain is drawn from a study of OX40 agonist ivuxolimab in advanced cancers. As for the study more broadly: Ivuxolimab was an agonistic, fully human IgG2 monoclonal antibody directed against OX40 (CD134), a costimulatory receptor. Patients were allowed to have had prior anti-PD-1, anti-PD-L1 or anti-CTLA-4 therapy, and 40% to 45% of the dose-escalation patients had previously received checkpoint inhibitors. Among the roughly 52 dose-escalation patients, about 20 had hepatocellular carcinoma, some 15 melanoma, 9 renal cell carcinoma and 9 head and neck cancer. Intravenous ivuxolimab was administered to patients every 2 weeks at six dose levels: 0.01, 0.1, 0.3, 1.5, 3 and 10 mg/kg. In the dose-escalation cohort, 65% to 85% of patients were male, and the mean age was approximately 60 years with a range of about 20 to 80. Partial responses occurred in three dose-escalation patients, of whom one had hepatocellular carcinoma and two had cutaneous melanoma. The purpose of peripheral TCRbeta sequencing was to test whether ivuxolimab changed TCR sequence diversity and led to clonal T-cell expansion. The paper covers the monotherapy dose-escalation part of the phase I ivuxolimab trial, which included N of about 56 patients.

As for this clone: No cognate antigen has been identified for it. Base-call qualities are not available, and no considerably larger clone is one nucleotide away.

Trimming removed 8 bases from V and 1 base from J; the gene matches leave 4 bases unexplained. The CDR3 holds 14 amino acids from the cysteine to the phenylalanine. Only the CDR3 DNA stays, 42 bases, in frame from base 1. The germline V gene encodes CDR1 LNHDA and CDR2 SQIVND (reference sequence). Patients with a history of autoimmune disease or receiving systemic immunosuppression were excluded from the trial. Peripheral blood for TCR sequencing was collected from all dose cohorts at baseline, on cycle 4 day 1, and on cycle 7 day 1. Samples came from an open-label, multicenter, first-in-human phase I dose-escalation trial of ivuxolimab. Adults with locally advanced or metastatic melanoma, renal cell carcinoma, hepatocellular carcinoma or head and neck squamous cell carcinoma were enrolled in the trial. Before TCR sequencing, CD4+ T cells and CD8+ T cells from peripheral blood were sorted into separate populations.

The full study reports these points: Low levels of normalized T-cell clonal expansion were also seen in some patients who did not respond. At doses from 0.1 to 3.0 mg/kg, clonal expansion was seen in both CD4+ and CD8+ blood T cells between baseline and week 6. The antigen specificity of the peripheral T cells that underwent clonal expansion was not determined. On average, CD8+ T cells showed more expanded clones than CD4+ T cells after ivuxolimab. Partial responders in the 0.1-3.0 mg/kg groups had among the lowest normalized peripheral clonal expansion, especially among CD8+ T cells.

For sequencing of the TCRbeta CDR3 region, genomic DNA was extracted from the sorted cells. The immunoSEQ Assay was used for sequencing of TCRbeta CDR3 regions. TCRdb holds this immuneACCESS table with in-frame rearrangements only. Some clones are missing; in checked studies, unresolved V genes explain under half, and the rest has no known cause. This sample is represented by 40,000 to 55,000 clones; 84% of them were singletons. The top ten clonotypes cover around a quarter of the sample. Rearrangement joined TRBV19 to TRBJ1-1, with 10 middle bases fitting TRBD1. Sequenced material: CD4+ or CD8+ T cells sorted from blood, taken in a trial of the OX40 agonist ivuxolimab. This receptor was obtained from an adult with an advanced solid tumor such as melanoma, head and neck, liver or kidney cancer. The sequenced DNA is TGTGCCAGTGGGACAGGGGCCGGGAACACTGAAGCTTTCTTT. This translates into CASGTGAGNTEAFF.